This T cell receptor beta chain was captured by sequencing in a study of T cell responses to AZD1222 COVID-19 vaccine. Deletions cut 10 bases from V and 0 bases from J, with 13 bases between. This CDR3 has 14 residues. From germline, CDR1 is ENHRY and CDR2 SYGVKD. This table comes from immunoSEQ multiplex PCR, and its TCRdb copy is limited to in-frame clones, with some not included. The sample shows tens of thousands of clones, over 75% of them seen only once. The chain carries TRBV10-3 and TRBJ1-5; TRBD1 might be the D (6 bases). This material consisted of peripheral blood, taken on day 0 of AZD1222 vaccination. This clonotype originated in an adult in good health. CDR3 in DNA: TGTGCCACCGGAGGGGGAAATAGCAATCAGCCCCAGCATTTT. Protein: CATGGGNSNQPQHF.